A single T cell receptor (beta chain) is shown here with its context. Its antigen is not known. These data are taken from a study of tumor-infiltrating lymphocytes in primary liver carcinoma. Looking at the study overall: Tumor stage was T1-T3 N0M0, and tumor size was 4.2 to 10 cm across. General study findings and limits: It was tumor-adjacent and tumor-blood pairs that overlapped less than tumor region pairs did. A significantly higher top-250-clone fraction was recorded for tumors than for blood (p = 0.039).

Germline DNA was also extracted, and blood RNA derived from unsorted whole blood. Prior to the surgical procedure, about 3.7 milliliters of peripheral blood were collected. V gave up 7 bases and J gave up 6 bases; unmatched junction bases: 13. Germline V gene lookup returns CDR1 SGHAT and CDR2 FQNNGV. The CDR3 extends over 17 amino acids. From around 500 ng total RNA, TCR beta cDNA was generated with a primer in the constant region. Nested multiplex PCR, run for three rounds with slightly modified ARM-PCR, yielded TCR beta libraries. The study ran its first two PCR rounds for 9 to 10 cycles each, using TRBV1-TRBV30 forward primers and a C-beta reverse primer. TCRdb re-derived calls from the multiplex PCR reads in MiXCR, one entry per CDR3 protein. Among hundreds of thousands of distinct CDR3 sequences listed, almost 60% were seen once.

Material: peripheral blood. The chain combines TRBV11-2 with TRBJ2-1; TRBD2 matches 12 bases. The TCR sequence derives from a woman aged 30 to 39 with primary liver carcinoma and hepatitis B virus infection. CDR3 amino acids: CASNKFLTSGRSNEQFF. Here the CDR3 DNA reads TGTGCCAGCAACAAATTCCTGACTAGCGGGAGATCCAATGAGCAGTTCTTC.